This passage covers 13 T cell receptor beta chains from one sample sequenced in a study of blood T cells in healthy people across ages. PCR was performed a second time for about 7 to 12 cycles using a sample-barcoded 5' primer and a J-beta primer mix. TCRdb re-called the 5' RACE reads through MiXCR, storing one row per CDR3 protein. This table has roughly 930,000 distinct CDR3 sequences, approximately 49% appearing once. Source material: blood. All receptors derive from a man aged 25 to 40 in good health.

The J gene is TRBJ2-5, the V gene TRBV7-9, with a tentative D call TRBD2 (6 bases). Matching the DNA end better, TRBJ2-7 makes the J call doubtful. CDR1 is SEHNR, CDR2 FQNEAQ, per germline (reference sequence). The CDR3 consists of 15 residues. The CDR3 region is CASSLVWGDVDEQYF. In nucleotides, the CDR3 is TGTGCCAGCAGCTTAGTGTGGGGGGACGTGGACGAGCAGTACTTC.

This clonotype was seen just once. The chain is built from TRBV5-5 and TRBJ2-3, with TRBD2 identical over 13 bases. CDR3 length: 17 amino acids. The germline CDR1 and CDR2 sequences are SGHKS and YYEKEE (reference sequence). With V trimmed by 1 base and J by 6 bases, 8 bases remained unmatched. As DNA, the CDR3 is TGTGCCAGCAGCTTGTCCGGGACTAGCGGGGAACACGATACGCAGTATTTT. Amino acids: CASSLSGTSGEHDTQYF.

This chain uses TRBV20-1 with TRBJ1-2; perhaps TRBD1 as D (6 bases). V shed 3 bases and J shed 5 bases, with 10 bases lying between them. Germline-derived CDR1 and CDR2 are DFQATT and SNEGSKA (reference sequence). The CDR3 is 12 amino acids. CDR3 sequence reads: CSARNREYGYTF. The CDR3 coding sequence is TGCAGTGCTAGGAACAGGGAGTATGGCTACACCTTC.

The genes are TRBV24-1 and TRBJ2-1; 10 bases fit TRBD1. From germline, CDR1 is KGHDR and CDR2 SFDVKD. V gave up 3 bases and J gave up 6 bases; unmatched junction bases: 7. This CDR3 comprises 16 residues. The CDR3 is CATSDPGTGASNEQFF. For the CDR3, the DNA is TGTGCCACCAGTGATCCCGGGACAGGGGCGTCCAATGAGCAGTTCTTC.

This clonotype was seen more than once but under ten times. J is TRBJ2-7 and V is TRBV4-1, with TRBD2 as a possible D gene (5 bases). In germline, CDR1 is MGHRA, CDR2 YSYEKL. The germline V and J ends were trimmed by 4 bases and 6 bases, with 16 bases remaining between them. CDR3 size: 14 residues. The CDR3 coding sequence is TGCGCCAGCAGCCGCGTGGGTAGAGGGAGCGAGCAGTACTTC. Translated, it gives CASSRVGRGSEQYF.

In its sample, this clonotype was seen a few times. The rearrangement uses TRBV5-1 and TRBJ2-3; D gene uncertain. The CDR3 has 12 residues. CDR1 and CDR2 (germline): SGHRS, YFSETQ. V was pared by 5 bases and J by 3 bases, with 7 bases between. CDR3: CASRARTDTQYF. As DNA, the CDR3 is TGCGCCAGCAGGGCGAGAACAGATACGCAGTATTTT.

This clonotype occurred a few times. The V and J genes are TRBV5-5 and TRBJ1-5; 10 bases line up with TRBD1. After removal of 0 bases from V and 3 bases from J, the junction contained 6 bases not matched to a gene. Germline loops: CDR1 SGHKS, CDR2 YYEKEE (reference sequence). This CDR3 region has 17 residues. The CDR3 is CASSLEGQGNTNQPQHF. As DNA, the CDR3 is TGTGCCAGCAGCTTGGAGGGACAGGGGAACACCAATCAGCCCCAGCATTTT.

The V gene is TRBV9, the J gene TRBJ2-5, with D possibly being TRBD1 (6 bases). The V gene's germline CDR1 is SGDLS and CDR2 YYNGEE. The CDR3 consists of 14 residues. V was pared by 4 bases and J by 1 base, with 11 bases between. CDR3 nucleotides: TGTGCCAGCAGCCCAGGACAGCTCCAAGAGACCCAGTACTTC. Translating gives CASSPGQLQETQYF.

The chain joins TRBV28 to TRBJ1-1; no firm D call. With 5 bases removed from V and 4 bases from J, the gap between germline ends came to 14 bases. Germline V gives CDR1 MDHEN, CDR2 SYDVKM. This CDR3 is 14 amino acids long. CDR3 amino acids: CASSLPVGVTEAFF. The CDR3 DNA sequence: TGTGCCAGCAGTCTCCCCGTCGGGGTCACTGAAGCTTTCTTT.

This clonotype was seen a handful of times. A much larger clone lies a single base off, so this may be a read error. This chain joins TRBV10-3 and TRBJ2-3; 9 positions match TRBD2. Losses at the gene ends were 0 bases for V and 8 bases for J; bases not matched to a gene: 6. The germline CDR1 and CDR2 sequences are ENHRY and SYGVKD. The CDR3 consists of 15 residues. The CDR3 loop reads CAISESAGGAGTQYF. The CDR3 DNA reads TGTGCCATCAGTGAGTCAGCGGGGGGAGCGGGTACGCAGTATTTT.

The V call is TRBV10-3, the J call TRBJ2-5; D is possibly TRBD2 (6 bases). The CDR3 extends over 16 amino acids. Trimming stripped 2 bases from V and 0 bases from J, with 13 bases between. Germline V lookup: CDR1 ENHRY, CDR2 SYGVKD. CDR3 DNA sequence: TGTGCCATCAGTGAGAGGCGGGGTGAAAACCAAGAGACCCAGTACTTC. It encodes CAISERRGENQETQYF.

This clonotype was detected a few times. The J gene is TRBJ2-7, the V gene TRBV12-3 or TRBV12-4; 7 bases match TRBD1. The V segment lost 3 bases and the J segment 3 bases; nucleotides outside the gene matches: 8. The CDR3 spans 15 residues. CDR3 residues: CASSFGQGVNYEQYF. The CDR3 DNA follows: TGTGCCAGCAGTTTCGGGCAGGGGGTAAACTACGAGCAGTACTTC.

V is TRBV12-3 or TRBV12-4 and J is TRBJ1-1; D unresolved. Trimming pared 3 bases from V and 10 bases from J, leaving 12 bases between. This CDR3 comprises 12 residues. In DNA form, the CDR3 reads TGTGCCAGCAGTTTTTCGGGCCCGGGAGCTTTCTTT. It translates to CASSFSGPGAFF.